The next 21 T cell receptor beta chains were all read from a single sample in a study of T cell repertoires in cytomegalovirus infection. TCRdb used MiXCR to reprocess the reads, holding one entry per CDR3 protein. The data contain roughly 190,000 distinct CDR3 sequences, approximately 9.6% of them singletons. Sequenced: PBMCs. All receptors come from a human donor in good health (CMV status not recorded). Some clones in this sample may be carry-over from other donors' samples.

Ten or more counts support this clonotype. The V gene is TRBV28, the J gene TRBJ2-5, with D tentatively TRBD2 (6 bases). Germline lookup yields CDR1 MDHEN and CDR2 SYDVKM. The CDR3 is 14 amino acids. Deletions cut 5 bases from V and 5 bases from J, with 15 bases between. The CDR3 protein is CASSILTGEETQYF. CDR3 in DNA: TGTGCCAGCAGTATTCTCACGGGGGAGGAGACCCAGTACTTC. Together with reference TRBV28 and TRBJ2-5, the CDR3 gives the full variable domain: DVKVTQSSRYLVKRTGEKVFLECVQDMDHENMFWYRQDPGLGLRLIYFSYDVKMKEKGDIPEGYSVSREKKERFSLILESASTNQTSMYLCASSILTGEETQYFGPGTRLLVL.

This clonotype has ten or more counts. The chain has TRBV7-9 and TRBJ1-1; 7 bases align to TRBD1. CDR3 size: 16 residues. The junction had 16 bases not matched to a gene; V was cut back by 5 bases and J by 7 bases. The germline CDR1 and CDR2 sequences are SEHNR and FQNEAQ (reference sequence). The CDR3 loop is CASSPTDRVPRGEAFF. Here the CDR3 DNA reads TGTGCCAGCAGCCCGACCGACAGGGTCCCTAGGGGTGAAGCTTTCTTT.

This clonotype came up many times. The genes are TRBV19 and TRBJ1-1; weak D call: TRBD1 (6 bases). V lost 9 bases, J lost 5 bases, and 10 bases lay in between. The CDR3 consists of 11 residues. Looked up from germline, CDR1 is LNHDA and CDR2 is SQIVND (reference sequence). CDR3 in DNA: TGTGCCAGCGCAGGGGTAACTGAAGCTTTCTTT. This gives the protein CASAGVTEAFF.

This clonotype has at least ten counts. This rearrangement joins TRBV24-1 to TRBJ2-2, with D tentatively TRBD1 (6 bases). The germline CDR1 and CDR2 sequences are KGHDR and SFDVKD. The CDR3 sequence is 18 residues long. V was shortened by 4 bases and J by 0 bases, with 17 bases between the two germline ends. The CDR3 loop is CATSETGTHDPNTGELFF. CDR3 nucleotides: TGTGCCACCAGTGAAACCGGGACACATGATCCGAACACCGGGGAGCTGTTTTTT.

This clonotype has a handful of counts. The chain has TRBV19 and TRBJ2-5; D might be TRBD1 (7 bases). CDR3 length: 15 amino acids. Trimming removed 9 bases from V and 5 bases from J, with 22 bases in between. Looked up from germline, CDR1 is LNHDA and CDR2 is SQIVND (reference sequence). The CDR3 sequence is CASTRDSYRGETQYF. In DNA form, the CDR3 reads TGTGCCAGCACCCGGGACAGTTATCGGGGGGAGACCCAGTACTTC.

This clonotype was detected many times. The chain combines TRBV7-8 with TRBJ2-2; maybe TRBD1 (6 bases). Trimming removed 4 bases from V and 5 bases from J, with 14 bases in between. The CDR3 has 15 amino acids. Per the germline V gene, CDR1 is SGHVS and CDR2 is FQNEAQ. DNA for the CDR3: TGTGCCAGCAGCTCGCAATCAGGGGATACCGGGGAGCTGTTTTTT. Its protein is CASSSQSGDTGELFF.

Ten or more counts support this clonotype. The V gene is TRBV7-2, the J gene TRBJ1-1, with D unresolved. The CDR3 contains 13 residues. Looked up from germline, CDR1 is SGHTA and CDR2 is FQGNSA. Trimming took 2 bases from V and 0 from J, leaving 4 bases between them. The DNA for the CDR3 is TGTGCCAGCAGCTTACCTTTGAACACTGAAGCTTTCTTT. It specifies CASSLPLNTEAFF.

There are a few counts of this clonotype. This chain connects TRBV30 to TRBJ1-2; TRBD1 matches at 7 bases. The CDR3 extends over 13 amino acids. Germline CDR1 and CDR2: GTSNPN and SVGIG (reference sequence). Losses at the gene ends were 3 bases for V and 4 bases for J; bases not matched to a gene: 5. The CDR3 reads CAWSATGAYGYTF. CDR3 bases: TGTGCCTGGAGCGCCACAGGGGCCTATGGCTACACCTTC.

The sample holds one count of this clonotype. The rearrangement links TRBV28 to TRBJ1-5, with D unclear. The CDR3 has 17 amino acids. V lost 8 bases and J lost 0, with 20 bases in between. Germline loops: CDR1 MDHEN, CDR2 SYDVKM. CDR3 coding DNA: TGTGCCAGCTCCCCAGGTGGCCTCTATTATAGCAATCAGCCCCAGCATTTT. The encoded protein is CASSPGGLYYSNQPQHF.

There are a few counts of this clonotype. The rearrangement joins TRBV24-1 to TRBJ2-5, with D perhaps TRBD2 (6 bases). Germline CDR1 is KGHDR and CDR2 is SFDVKD. Trimming left V 8 bases short and J 2 bases short, with 11 bases between. The CDR3 has 13 residues. The CDR3 sequence is CATKSGLQETQYF. CDR3 nucleotides: TGTGCCACCAAGAGCGGACTACAAGAGACCCAGTACTTC.

There are many counts of this clonotype. The chain recombines TRBV7-2 with TRBJ2-7; 8 bases map to TRBD2. Per the germline V gene, CDR1 is SGHTA and CDR2 is FQGNSA. Losses at the gene ends were 3 bases for V and 3 bases for J; bases not matched to a gene: 13. CDR3 length equals 17 residues. The CDR3 reads CASSFPTGGLLDYEQYF. The CDR3 DNA follows: TGTGCCAGCAGCTTCCCAACGGGAGGGCTCCTGGACTACGAGCAGTACTTC.

The rearrangement joins TRBV13 to TRBJ1-1; D remains unclear. The germline V and J ends were trimmed by 0 bases and 11 bases, with 13 bases remaining between them. The CDR3 runs to 13 residues. The V gene's germline CDR1 is PRHDT and CDR2 FYEKMQ (reference sequence). The CDR3 loop reads CASSLGLGDGAFF. CDR3 in DNA: TGTGCCAGCAGCTTAGGGCTCGGGGATGGTGCTTTCTTT.

This clonotype was seen a handful of times. This rearrangement joins TRBV19 to TRBJ2-2; 7 nucleotides line up with TRBD1. This CDR3 is 14 amino acids long. The J segment lost 6 bases and the V segment lost 10 bases, leaving 11 bases of the junction unmatched. Germline CDR1 and CDR2: LNHDA and SQIVND (reference sequence). The CDR3 protein is CATKGDSLAGELFF. Here the CDR3 DNA reads TGTGCCACCAAAGGGGACAGCCTGGCCGGGGAGCTGTTTTTT.

This clonotype was detected only a few times. The J gene is TRBJ2-3, the V gene TRBV29-1; 9 nucleotides agree with TRBD2. CDR1 and CDR2 from the germline V gene are SQVTM and ANQGSEA. V was pared by 2 bases and J by 3 bases, with 6 bases of the junction left unmatched. This CDR3 comprises 15 residues. This CDR3 is CSVEIAGVGTDTQYF. CDR3 DNA: TGCAGCGTTGAAATAGCGGGAGTCGGTACAGATACGCAGTATTTT.

The rearrangement links TRBV7-9 to TRBJ1-2, with D uncertain. Per germline, CDR1 SEHNR and CDR2 FQNEAQ (reference sequence). The CDR3 is made up of 12 amino acids. V was shortened by 6 bases and J by 7 bases, with 12 bases between the two germline ends. CDR3 DNA sequence: TGTGCCAGCAGTTCGGGCGGGATTGGCTACACCTTC. It yields the protein CASSSGGIGYTF.

The chain joins TRBV29-1 to TRBJ1-2; 8 nucleotides agree with TRBD1. V was pared by 3 bases and J by 8 bases, with 8 bases of the junction left unmatched. CDR1 is SQVTM, CDR2 ANQGSEA, per germline. The length of the CDR3 is 13 residues. CDR3 sequence: CSVDGQGPGGYTF. The CDR3 DNA is TGCAGCGTTGACGGACAGGGCCCTGGGGGCTACACCTTC. Based on the CDR3 plus reference TRBV29-1 and TRBJ1-2, the full variable domain is SAVISQKPSRDICQRGTSLTIQCQVDSQVTMMFWYRQQPGQSLTLIATANQGSEATYESGFVIDKFPISRPNLTFSTLTVSNMSPEDSSIYLCSVDGQGPGGYTFGSGTRLTVV.

This clonotype was counted many times. The J gene is TRBJ1-2, the V gene TRBV12-3 or TRBV12-4; a weak D match, TRBD1 (6 bases). The CDR3 spans 15 residues. With 5 bases removed from V and 2 bases from J, the gap between germline ends came to 15 bases. CDR3 residues: CASSTYREGNYGYTF. Here the CDR3 DNA reads TGTGCCAGCAGTACGTACAGGGAGGGGAACTATGGCTACACCTTC.

This clonotype was picked up many times. The chain joins TRBV27 to TRBJ2-7; D is possibly TRBD1 or TRBD2 (5 bases each). CDR3 length: 12 residues. The V gene's germline CDR1 is MNHEY and CDR2 SMNVEV (reference sequence). The V gene lost 8 bases and the J gene lost 6 bases, with 14 bases spanning the gap. The CDR3 sequence: CASSLGDGEQYF. Written as DNA, the CDR3 is TGTGCCAGCTCCCTAGGGGACGGCGAGCAGTACTTC.

J is TRBJ1-5 and V is TRBV19; possible D gene TRBD1, 6 bases. Germline CDR1 and CDR2: LNHDA and SQIVND (reference sequence). The CDR3 sequence is 16 residues long. V was clipped by 5 bases and J by 6 bases, with 20 bases between them. This CDR3 reads CASSPLHREGGQPQHF. The CDR3 region has the DNA TGTGCCAGTAGTCCCCTCCACAGGGAGGGGGGTCAGCCCCAGCATTTT.

The gene calls are TRBV11-2 and TRBJ1-2, with D perhaps TRBD1 (6 bases). The V gene's germline CDR1 is SGHAT and CDR2 FQNNGV. The CDR3 is 15 residues long. Trimming took off 6 bases at V and 1 base at J, with 15 bases between the two ends. The CDR3 reads CASSGVRGRNYGYTF. Written as DNA, the CDR3 is TGTGCCAGCAGTGGGGTCCGGGGGCGTAACTATGGCTACACCTTC.

This clonotype was seen repeatedly, ten times or more. V and J are TRBV19 and TRBJ1-5; no clear D. Per the germline V gene, CDR1 is LNHDA and CDR2 is SQIVND (reference sequence). There are 15 residues in the CDR3. V was trimmed by 6 bases and J by 4 bases, leaving 16 bases between them. This CDR3 is CASSSIRDRNQPQHF. In nucleotides, the CDR3 is TGTGCCAGTAGCAGTATTCGGGATAGAAATCAGCCCCAGCATTTT.